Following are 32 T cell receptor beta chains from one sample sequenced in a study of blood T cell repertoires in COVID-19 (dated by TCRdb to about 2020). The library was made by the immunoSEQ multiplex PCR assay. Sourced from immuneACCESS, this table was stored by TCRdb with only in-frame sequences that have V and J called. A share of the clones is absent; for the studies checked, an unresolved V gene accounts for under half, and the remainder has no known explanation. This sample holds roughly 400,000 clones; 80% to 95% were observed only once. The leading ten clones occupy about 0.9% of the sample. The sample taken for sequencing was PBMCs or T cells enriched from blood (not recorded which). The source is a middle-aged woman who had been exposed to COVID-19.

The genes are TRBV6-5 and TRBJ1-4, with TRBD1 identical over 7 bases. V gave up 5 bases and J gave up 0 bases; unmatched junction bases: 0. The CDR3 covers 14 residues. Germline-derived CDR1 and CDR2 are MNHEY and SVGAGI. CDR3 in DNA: TGTGCCAGCAGTACAGGGGCAACTAATGAAAAACTGTTTTTT. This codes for CASSTGATNEKLFF.

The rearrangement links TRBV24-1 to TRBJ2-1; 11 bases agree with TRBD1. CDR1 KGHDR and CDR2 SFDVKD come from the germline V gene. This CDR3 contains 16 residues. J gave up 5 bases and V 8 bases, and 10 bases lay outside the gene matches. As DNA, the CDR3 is TGTGCCACCACAAAGTCGTGGGGACAGGGGGACAATGAGCAGTTCTTC. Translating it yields CATTKSWGQGDNEQFF.

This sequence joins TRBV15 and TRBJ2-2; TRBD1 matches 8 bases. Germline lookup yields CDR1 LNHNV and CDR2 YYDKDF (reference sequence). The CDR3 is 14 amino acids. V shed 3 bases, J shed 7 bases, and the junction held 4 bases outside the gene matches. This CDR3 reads CATSSGQGGGELFF. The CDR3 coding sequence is TGTGCCACCAGCAGTGGACAGGGTGGCGGGGAGCTGTTTTTT.

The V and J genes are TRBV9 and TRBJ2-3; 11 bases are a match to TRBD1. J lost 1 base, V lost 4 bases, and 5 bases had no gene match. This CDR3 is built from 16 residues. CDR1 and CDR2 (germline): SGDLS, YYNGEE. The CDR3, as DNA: TGTGCCAGCAGCCAGGGACAGGGGGTCGGCACAGATACGCAGTATTTT. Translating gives CASSQGQGVGTDTQYF. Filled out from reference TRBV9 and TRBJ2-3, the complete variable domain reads DSGVTQTPKHLITATGQRVTLRCSPRSGDLSVYWYQQSLDQGLQFLIQYYNGEERAKGNILERFSAQQFPDLHSELNLSSLELGDSALYFCASSQGQGVGTDTQYFGPGTRLTVL.

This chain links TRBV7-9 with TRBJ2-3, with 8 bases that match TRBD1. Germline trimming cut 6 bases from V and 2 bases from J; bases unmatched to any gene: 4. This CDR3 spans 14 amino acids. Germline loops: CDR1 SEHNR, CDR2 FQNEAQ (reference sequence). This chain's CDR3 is CASRRQGITDTQYF. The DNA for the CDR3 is TGTGCCAGCAGGAGACAGGGGATCACAGATACGCAGTATTTT. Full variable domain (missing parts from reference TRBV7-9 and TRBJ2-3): DTGVSQNPRHKITKRGQNVTFRCDPISEHNRLYWYRQTLGQGPEFLTYFQNEAQLEKSRLLSDRFSAERPKGSFSTLEIQRTEQGDSAMYLCASRRQGITDTQYFGPGTRLTVL.

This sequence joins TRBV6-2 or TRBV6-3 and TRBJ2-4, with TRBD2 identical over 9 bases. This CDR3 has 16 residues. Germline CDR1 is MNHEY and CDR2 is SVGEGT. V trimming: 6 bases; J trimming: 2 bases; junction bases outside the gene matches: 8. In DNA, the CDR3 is TGTGCCAGCAGCTCCAAAGCGGGGGGTACCAAAAACATTCAGTACTTC. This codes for CASSSKAGGTKNIQYF.

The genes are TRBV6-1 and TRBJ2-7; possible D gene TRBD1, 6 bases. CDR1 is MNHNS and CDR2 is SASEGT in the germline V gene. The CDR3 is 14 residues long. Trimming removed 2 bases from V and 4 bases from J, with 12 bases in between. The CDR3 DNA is TGTGCCAGCAGTGAACTACAGGGAAGTTACGAGCAGTACTTC. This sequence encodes CASSELQGSYEQYF.

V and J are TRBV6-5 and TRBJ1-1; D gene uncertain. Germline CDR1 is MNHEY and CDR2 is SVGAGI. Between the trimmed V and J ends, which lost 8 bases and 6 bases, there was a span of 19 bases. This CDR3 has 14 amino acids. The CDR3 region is CASQKGDRGAEAFF. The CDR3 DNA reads TGTGCCAGCCAGAAAGGAGATAGAGGCGCTGAAGCTTTCTTT.

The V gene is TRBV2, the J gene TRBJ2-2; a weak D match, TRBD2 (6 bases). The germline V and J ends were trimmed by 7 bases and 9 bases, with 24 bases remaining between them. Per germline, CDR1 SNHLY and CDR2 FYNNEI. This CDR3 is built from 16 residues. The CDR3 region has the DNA TGTGCCAGCACGATAGGAGGGCCTCGTTATTCTTGGGAGCTGTTTTTT. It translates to CASTIGGPRYSWELFF.

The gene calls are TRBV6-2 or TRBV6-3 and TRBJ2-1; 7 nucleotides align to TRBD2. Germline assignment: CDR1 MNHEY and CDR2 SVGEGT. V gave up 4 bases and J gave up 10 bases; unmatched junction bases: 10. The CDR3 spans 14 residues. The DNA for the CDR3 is TGTGCCAGCAGTTGGTCTAGCGGAGGGCCAGAGCAGTTCTTC. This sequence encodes CASSWSSGGPEQFF.

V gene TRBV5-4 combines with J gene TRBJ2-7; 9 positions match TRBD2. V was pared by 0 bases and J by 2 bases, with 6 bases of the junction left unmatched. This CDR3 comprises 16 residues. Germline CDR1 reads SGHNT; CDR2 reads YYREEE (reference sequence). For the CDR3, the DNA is TGTGCCAGCAGCTTGGCAGGGGCGGGAGGGGCCTACGAGCAGTACTTC. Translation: CASSLAGAGGAYEQYF.

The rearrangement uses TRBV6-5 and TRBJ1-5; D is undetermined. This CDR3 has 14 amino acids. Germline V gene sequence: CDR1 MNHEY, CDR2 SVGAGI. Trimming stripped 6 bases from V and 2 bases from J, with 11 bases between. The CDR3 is CASRLKDGNQPQHF. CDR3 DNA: TGTGCCAGCAGACTAAAGGATGGCAATCAGCCCCAGCATTTT.

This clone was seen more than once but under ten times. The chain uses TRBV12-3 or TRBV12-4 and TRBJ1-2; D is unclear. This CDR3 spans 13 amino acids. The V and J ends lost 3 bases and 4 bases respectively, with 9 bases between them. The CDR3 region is CASSFLTTYGYTF. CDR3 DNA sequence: TGTGCCAGCAGTTTTCTTACTACCTATGGCTACACCTTC.

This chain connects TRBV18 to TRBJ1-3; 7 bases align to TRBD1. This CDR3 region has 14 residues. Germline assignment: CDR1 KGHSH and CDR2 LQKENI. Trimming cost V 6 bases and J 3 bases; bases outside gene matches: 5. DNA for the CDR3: TGTGCCAGCTCCAAGGGGGCCTATGGAAACACCATATATTTT. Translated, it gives CASSKGAYGNTIYF. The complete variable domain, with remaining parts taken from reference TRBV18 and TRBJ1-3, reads NAGVMQNPRHLVRRRGQEARLRCSPMKGHSHVYWYRQLPEEGLKFMVYLQKENIIDESGMPKERFSAEFPKEGPSILRIQQVVRGDSAAYFCASSKGAYGNTIYFGEGSWLTVV.

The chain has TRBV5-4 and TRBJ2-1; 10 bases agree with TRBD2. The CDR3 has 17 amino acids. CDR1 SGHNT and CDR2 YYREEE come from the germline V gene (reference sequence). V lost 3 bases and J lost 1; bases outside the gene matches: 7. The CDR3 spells CASSSLAGGPSYNEQFF. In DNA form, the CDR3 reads TGTGCCAGCAGCTCTTTAGCGGGGGGCCCATCCTACAATGAGCAGTTCTTC. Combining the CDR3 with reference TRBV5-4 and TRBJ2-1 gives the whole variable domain ETGVTQSPTHLIKTRGQQVTLRCSSQSGHNTVSWYQQALGQGPQFIFQYYREEENGRGNFPPRFSGLQFPNYSSELNVNALELDDSALYLCASSSLAGGPSYNEQFFGPGTRLTVL.

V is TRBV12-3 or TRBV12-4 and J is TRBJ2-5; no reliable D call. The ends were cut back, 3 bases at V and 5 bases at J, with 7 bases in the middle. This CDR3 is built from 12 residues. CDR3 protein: CASSFNSETQYF. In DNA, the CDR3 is TGTGCCAGCAGTTTCAACTCGGAGACCCAGTACTTC.

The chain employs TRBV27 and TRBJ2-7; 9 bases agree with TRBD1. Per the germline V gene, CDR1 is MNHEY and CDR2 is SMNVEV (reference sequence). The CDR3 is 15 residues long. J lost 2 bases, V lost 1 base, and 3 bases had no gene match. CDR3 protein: CASSLLGTGTYEQYF. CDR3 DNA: TGTGCCAGCAGTTTATTGGGGACAGGGACCTACGAGCAGTACTTC.

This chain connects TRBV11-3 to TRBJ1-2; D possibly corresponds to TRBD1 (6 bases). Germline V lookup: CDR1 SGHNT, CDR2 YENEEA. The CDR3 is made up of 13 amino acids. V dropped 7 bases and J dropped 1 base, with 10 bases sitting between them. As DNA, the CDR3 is TGTGCCAGCACCCGGGACAATAACTATGGCTACACCTTC. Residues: CASTRDNNYGYTF. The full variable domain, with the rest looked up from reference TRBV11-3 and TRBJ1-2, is EAGVVQSPRYKIIEKKQPVAFWCNPISGHNTLYWYLQNLGQGPELLIRYENEEAVDDSQLPKDRFSAERLKGVDSTLKIQPAELGDSAVYLCASTRDNNYGYTFGSGTRLTVV.

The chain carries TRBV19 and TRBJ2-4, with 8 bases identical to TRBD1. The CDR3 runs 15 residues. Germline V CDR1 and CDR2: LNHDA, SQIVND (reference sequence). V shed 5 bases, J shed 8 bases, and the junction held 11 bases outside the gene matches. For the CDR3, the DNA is TGTGCCAGTAGTCTGACAGGGGTCACGCGTGACATTCAGTACTTC. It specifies CASSLTGVTRDIQYF.

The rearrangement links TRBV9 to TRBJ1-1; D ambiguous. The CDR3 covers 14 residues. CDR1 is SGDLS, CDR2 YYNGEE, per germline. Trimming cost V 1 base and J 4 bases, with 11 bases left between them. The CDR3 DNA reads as TGTGCCAGCAGCGTAACACAAGGAGGCACTGAAGCTTTCTTT. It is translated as CASSVTQGGTEAFF.

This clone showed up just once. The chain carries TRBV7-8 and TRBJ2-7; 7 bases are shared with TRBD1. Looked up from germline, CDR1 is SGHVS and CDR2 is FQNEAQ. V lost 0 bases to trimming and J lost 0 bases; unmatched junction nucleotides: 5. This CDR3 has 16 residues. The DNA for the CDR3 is TGTGCCAGCAGCTTAGCGACAGGGCGTGGCTCCTACGAGCAGTACTTC. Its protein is CASSLATGRGSYEQYF.

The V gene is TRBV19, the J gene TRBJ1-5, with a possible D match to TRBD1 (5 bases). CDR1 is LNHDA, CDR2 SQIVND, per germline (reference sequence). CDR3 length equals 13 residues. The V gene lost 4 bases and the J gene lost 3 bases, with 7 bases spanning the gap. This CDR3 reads CASSRQNNQPQHF. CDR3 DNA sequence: TGTGCCAGTAGTAGACAGAACAATCAGCCCCAGCATTTT.

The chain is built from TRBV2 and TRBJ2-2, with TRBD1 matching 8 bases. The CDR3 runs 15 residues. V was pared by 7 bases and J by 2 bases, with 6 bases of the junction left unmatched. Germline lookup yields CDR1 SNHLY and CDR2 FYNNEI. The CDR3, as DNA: TGTGCCAGCACCCCGACAGGGGTAAACACCGGGGAGCTGTTTTTT. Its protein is CASTPTGVNTGELFF.

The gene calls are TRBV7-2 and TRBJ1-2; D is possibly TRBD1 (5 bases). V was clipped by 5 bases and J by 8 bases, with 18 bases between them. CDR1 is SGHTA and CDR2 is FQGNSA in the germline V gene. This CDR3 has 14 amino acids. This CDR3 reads CASSPAGGGAGYTF. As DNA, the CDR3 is TGTGCCAGCAGCCCCGCAGGAGGAGGGGCGGGCTACACCTTC.

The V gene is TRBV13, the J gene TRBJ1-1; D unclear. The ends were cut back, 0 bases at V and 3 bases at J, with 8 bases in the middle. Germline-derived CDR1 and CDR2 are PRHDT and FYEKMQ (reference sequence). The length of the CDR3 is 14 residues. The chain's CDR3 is CASSLGQTYTEAFF. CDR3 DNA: TGTGCCAGCAGCTTAGGGCAGACTTACACTGAAGCTTTCTTT.

CDR3 sequence: CASSLSGQGEPYTF. In DNA, the CDR3 is TGTGCCAGCAGCTTATCCGGACAGGGCGAACCCTACACCTTC. The chain has TRBV7-3 and TRBJ1-2; 8 positions agree with TRBD1. V was pared by 2 bases and J by 10 bases, with 9 bases of the junction left unmatched. CDR3 length: 14 residues. Germline loops: CDR1 SGHTA, CDR2 FQGTGA.

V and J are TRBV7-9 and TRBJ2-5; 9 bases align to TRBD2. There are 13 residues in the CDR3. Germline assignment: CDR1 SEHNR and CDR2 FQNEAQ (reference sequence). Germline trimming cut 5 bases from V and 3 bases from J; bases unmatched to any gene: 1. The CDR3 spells CASSRGGEETQYF. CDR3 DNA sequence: TGTGCCAGCAGCCGCGGGGGGGAAGAGACCCAGTACTTC.

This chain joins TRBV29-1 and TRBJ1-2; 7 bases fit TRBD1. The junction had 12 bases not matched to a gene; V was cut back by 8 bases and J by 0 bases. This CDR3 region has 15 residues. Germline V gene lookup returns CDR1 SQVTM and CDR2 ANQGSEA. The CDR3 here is CSTSLPGQPNYGYTF. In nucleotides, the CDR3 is TGCAGCACGTCTTTGCCGGGACAGCCTAACTATGGCTACACCTTC.

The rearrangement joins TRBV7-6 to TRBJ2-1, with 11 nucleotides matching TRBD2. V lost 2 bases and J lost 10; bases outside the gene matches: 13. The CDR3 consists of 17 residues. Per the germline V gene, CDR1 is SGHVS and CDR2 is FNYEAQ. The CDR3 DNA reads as TGTGCCAGCAGCTTACCCCCGGAGACTAGCGGGGATACGGAGCAGTTCTTC. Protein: CASSLPPETSGDTEQFF.

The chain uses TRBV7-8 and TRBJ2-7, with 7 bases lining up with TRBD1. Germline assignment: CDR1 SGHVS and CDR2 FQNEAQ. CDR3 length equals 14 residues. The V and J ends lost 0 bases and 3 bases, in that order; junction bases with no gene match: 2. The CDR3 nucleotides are TGTGCCAGCAGCTTAGCAGGGGGCGACTACGAGCAGTACTTC. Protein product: CASSLAGGDYEQYF.

The CDR3 nucleotides read TGTGCCACCAGTGAGACCGGGACAGGGGGCTCCGGGGAGCTGTTTTTT. Translated, it gives CATSETGTGGSGELFF. The chain combines TRBV24-1 with TRBJ2-2; 12 nucleotides align to TRBD1. This CDR3 spans 16 amino acids. The germline V gene encodes CDR1 KGHDR and CDR2 SFDVKD. With 4 bases clipped from V and 6 bases from J, the junction kept 5 bases outside the gene matches.

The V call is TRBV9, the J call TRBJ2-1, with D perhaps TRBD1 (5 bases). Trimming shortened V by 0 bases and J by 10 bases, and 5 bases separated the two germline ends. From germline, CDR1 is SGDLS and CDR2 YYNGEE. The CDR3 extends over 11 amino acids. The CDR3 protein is CASSVEGEQFF. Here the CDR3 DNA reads TGTGCCAGCAGCGTAGAGGGGGAGCAGTTCTTC. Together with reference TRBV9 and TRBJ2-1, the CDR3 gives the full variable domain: DSGVTQTPKHLITATGQRVTLRCSPRSGDLSVYWYQQSLDQGLQFLIQYYNGEERAKGNILERFSAQQFPDLHSELNLSSLELGDSALYFCASSVEGEQFFGPGTRLTVL.